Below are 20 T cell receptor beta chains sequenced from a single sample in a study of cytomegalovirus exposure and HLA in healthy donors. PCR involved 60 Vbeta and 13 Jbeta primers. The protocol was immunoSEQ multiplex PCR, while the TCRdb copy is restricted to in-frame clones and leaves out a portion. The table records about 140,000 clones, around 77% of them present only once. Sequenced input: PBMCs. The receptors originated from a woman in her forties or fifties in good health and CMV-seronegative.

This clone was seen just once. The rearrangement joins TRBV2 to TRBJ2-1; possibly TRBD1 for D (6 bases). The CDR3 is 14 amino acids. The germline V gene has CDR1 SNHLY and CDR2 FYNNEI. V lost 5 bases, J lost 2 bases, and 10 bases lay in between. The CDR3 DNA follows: TGTGCCAGCAGTCGTGACAGGACCTACAATGAGCAGTTCTTC. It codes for CASSRDRTYNEQFF.

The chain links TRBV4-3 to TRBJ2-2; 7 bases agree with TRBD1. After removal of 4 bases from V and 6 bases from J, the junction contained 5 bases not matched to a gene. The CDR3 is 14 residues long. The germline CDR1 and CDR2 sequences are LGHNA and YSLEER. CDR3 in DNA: TGCGCCAGCAGCCGTCGACAGGGTTCCGGGGAGCTGTTTTTT. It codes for CASSRRQGSGELFF.

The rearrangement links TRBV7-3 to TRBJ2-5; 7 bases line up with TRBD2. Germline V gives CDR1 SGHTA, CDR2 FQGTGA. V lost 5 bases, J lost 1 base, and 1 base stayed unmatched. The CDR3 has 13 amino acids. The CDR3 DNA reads TGTGCCAGCAGCCCTAGCGGCCAAGAGACCCAGTACTTC. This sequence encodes CASSPSGQETQYF.

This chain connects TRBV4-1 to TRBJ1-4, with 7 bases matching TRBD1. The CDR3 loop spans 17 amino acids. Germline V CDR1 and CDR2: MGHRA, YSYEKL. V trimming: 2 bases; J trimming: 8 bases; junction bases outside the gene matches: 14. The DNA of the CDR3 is TGCGCCAGCAGCCAACCAACACAGGGGAGGTTGTACGAAAAACTGTTTTTT. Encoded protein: CASSQPTQGRLYEKLFF.

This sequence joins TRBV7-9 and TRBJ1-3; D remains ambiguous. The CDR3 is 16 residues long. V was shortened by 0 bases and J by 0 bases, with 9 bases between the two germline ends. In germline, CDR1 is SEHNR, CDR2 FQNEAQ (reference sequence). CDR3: CASSLAAGYSGNTIYF. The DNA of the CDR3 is TGTGCCAGCAGCTTAGCGGCCGGGTACTCTGGAAACACCATATATTTT.

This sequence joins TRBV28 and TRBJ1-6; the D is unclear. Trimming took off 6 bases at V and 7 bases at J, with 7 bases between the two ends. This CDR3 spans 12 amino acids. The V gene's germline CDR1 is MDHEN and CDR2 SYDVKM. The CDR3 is CASRRENSPLHF. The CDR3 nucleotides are TGTGCCAGCAGGAGGGAAAATTCACCCCTCCACTTT.

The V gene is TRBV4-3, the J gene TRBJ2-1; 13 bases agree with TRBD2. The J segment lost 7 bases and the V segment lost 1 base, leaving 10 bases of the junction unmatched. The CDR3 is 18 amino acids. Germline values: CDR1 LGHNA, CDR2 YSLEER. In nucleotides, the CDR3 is TGCGCCAGCAGCCAAGTTACTAGCGGGGGGGCGGTTTGGAATGAGCAGTTCTTC. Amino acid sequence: CASSQVTSGGAVWNEQFF.

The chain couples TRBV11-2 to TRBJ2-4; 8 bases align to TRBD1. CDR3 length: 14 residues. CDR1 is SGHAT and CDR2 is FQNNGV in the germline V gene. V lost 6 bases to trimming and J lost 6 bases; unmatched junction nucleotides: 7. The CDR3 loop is CASSRDRGGNIQYF. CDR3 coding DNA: TGTGCCAGCAGTCGAGACAGGGGAGGAAACATTCAGTACTTC.

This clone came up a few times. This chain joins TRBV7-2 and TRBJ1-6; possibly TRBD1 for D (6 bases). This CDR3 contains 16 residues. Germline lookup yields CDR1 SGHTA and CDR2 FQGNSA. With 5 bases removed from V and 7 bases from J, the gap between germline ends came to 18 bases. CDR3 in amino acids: CASSQQPGTPNSPLHF. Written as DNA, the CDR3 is TGTGCCAGCAGCCAACAGCCCGGGACACCAAATTCACCCCTCCACTTT.

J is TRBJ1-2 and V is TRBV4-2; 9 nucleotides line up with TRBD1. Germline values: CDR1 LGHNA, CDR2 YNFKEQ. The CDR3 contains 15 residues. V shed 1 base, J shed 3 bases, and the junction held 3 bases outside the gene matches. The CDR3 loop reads CASSQGQGVDYGYTF. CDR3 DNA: TGTGCCAGCAGCCAAGGACAGGGGGTAGACTATGGCTACACCTTC.

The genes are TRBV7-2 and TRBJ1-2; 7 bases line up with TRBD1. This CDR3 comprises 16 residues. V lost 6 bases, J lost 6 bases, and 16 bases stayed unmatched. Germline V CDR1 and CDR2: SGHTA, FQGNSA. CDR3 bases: TGTGCCAGCAGTTACACAGGGGCGCGGAACCAAAATGGCTACACCTTC. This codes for CASSYTGARNQNGYTF.

CDR3 protein: CASSLDSYDYGYTF. The CDR3 coding sequence is TGCGCCAGCAGCTTGGACAGCTACGACTATGGCTACACCTTC. This rearrangement joins TRBV5-1 to TRBJ1-2; D unclear. Trimming stripped 0 bases from V and 3 bases from J, with 9 bases between. The germline V gene encodes CDR1 SGHRS and CDR2 YFSETQ. There are 14 residues in the CDR3.

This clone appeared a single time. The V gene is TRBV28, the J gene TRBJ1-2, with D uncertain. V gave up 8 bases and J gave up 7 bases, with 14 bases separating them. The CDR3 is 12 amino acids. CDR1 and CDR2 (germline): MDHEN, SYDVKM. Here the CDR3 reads CASAGGLFGYTF. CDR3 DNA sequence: TGTGCCAGCGCCGGAGGCCTCTTTGGCTACACCTTC.

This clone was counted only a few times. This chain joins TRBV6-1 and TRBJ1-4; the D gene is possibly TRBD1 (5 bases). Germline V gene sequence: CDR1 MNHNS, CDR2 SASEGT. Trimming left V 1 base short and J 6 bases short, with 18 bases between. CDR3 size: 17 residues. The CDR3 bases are TGTGCCAGCAGTGAAGTTGCCGTAGCGGGGGGGGATGAAAAACTGTTTTTT. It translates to CASSEVAVAGGDEKLFF.

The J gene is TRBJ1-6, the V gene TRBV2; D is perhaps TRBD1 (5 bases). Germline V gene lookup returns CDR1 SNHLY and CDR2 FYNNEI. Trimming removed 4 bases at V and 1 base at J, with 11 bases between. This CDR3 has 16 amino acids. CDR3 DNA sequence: TGTGCCAGCAGTGGGGGCAGGACATCCTATAATTCACCCCTCCACTTT. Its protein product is CASSGGRTSYNSPLHF.

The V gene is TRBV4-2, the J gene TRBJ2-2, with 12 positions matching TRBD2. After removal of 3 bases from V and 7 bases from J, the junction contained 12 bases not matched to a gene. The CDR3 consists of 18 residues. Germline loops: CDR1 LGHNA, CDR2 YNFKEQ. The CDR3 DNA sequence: TGTGCCAGCAGCCACGGCCTAGCGGGGGGGCTTGGAGGCGGGGAGCTGTTTTTT. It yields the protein CASSHGLAGGLGGGELFF.

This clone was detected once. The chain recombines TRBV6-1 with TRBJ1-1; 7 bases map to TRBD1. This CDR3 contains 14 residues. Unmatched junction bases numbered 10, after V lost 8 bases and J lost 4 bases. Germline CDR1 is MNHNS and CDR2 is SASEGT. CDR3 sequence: CASRTTGDGTEAFF. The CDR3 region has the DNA TGTGCCAGCCGTACTACAGGGGACGGCACTGAAGCTTTCTTT.

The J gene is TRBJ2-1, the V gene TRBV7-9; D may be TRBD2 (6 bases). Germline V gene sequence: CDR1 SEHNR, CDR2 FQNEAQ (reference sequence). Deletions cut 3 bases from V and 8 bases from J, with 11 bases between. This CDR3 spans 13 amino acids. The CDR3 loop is CASSFGGRDEQFF. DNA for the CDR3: TGTGCCAGCAGCTTTGGAGGGCGCGATGAGCAGTTCTTC.

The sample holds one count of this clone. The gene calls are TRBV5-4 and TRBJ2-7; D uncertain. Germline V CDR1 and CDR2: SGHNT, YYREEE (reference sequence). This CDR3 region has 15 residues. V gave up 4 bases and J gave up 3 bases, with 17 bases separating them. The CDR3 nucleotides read TGTGCCAGCAGCCCTACCCTTAATATGCTCTACGAGCAGTACTTC. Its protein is CASSPTLNMLYEQYF.

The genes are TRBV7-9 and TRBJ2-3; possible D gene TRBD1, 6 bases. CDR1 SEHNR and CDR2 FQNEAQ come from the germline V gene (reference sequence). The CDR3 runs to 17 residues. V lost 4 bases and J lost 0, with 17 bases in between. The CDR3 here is CASSWRGQTTSTDTQYF. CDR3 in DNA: TGTGCCAGCAGCTGGAGAGGACAGACAACTAGCACAGATACGCAGTATTTT.